This T cell receptor beta chain was profiled in a study of CD49a tissue-resident CD8 T cells in human skin (dated by TCRdb to 2016 to 2017). General notes on the study: Tissue-resident memory CD8+ T cell subsets in human skin, defined by CD49a, CD69 and CD103 expression, were examined in the study.

Receptor libraries were prepared by the immunoSEQ multiplex PCR assay. In the authors' own workflow: TCR V beta family usage frequencies were compared across the sorted blood, dermal and epidermal CD8+ T cell populations. TCRdb holds this immuneACCESS table with in-frame rearrangements only. Some clones are missing; in checked studies, unresolved V genes explain under half, and the rest has no known cause. V and J calls and clone size are those listed in that table; D and trimming were worked out from the DNA. This sample is represented by a few hundred clones; 89% of them were singletons. Of the sample, over 25% falls within the top ten clones. Worth noting for this clone: Its binding antigen is unknown. A junction boundary mismatches the germline segment, possibly from a read error.

In sorted CD8+ T cells obtained from the blood, dermis and epidermis of several healthy donors, TCR beta CDR3 regions were analysed. Both blood and skin samples were provided by each TCR-sequenced donor, and all TCR-sequenced donors were healthy individuals. Sorting was used to isolate CD8+ T cell populations prior to TCR beta sequencing. Skin was separated into dermal and epidermal compartments before T cells were analysed. The receptor was derived from a human donor in good health. The source material was CD103+ CD49a- CD8+ T cells sorted from skin epidermis.

The encoded CDR3 is CSVEGKSGGSSYEQYF. The DNA reads as follows: TGCAGCGTGGAAGGGAAGTCGGGAGGGAGCTCCTACGAGCAGTACTTC. This chain is built from TRBV29-1 and TRBJ2-7, with 8 middle bases fitting TRBD2. Sequences SQVTM (CDR1) and ANQGSEA (CDR2) are obtained from the germline V gene. The CDR3 runs 16 amino acids, cysteine and phenylalanine included. Left in the record is the CDR3 DNA by itself, 48 bases read in frame from the first base.